These 6 T cell receptor beta chains came from one sample sequenced in a study of blood T cell repertoires in COVID-19. Here immunoSEQ multiplex PCR was the method, and the copy in TCRdb shows in-frame clones only, minus some. Here the sample spans about 180,000 clones, roughly 80% being singletons. The sequenced sample was PBMCs or T cells enriched from blood (not recorded which). These receptors were taken from a man between 60 and 70 years old who had been exposed to COVID-19.

The chain recombines TRBV19 with TRBJ2-7, with D possibly matching TRBD2 (5 bases). Germline V gives CDR1 LNHDA, CDR2 SQIVND (reference sequence). The CDR3 consists of 15 residues. V lost 5 bases and J 5 bases, leaving 19 bases between the germline ends. CDR3 sequence: CASSGVGVERNEQYF. CDR3 coding DNA: TGTGCCAGTAGTGGGGTGGGAGTTGAACGGAACGAGCAGTACTTC.

This chain uses TRBV19 with TRBJ1-5, with 9 bases identical to TRBD1. Germline V CDR1 and CDR2: LNHDA, SQIVND (reference sequence). The CDR3 covers 21 residues. V trimming: 1 base; J trimming: 4 bases; junction bases outside the gene matches: 20. The CDR3 region has the DNA TGTGCCAGTAGTATAGTTTCGGACAGGGGTCCCGGGTCGGCCGTAAATCAGCCCCAGCATTTT. Amino acids: CASSIVSDRGPGSAVNQPQHF.

This chain connects TRBV4-1 to TRBJ1-1, with 7 bases matching TRBD1. Germline V lookup: CDR1 MGHRA, CDR2 YSYEKL. This CDR3 has 15 residues. V shed 0 bases and J 3 bases; nucleotides not matched to a gene: 4. The CDR3 DNA reads as TGCGCCAGCAGCCAAGATGTAGGGGGCTACACTGAAGCTTTCTTT. Amino acid sequence: CASSQDVGGYTEAFF.

The V call is TRBV27, the J call TRBJ1-5, with 7 bases lining up with TRBD1. The CDR3 totals 16 residues. J gave up 4 bases and V 5 bases, and 11 bases lay outside the gene matches. Per germline, CDR1 MNHEY and CDR2 SMNVEV (reference sequence). Written as DNA, the CDR3 is TGTGCCAGCAGTGTGACAGGGCCATTCCAAAATCAGCCCCAGCATTTT. Protein sequence: CASSVTGPFQNQPQHF.

The chain uses TRBV27 and TRBJ2-5; D might be TRBD1 (5 bases). Germline V lookup: CDR1 MNHEY, CDR2 SMNVEV (reference sequence). The CDR3 runs to 15 residues. The V and J ends lost 2 bases and 5 bases respectively, with 15 bases between them. The CDR3 loop reads CASSLGRPRDETQYF. CDR3 DNA sequence: TGTGCCAGCAGTTTAGGGCGGCCCAGGGATGAGACCCAGTACTTC.

This clone occurred a few times. The gene calls are TRBV29-1 and TRBJ1-2; 8 bases agree with TRBD1. The CDR3 has 15 residues. The germline gives CDR1 SQVTM, CDR2 ANQGSEA. V shed 6 bases and J 2 bases; nucleotides not matched to a gene: 11. CDR3 bases: TGCAGCGTGGGAATAGGACAGGGACAGAACTATGGCTACACCTTC. It specifies CSVGIGQGQNYGYTF.